Shown below are 2 T cell receptor beta chains from a single sample sequenced in a study of identifying expanded T cells in peripheral blood. Libraries were prepared by immunoSEQ multiplex PCR; TCRdb keeps only in-frame clonotypes and omits some of them. The repertoire consists of under 100,000 clones, with approximately 90% occurring once and the leading ten covering roughly 7.7%. The specimen was blood. The receptors stem from a person between 18 and 75 years old in good health.

The chain is built from TRBV30 and TRBJ1-1; no clear D gene. Germline CDR1 and CDR2: GTSNPN and SVGIG (reference sequence). The CDR3 has 14 residues. The V end lost 3 bases, the J end lost 3 bases, and 14 bases lay between the germline ends. The CDR3 sequence is CAWSRRGIHTEAFF. In DNA form, the CDR3 reads TGTGCCTGGAGCCGTCGGGGTATCCACACTGAAGCTTTCTTT.

The rearrangement joins TRBV5-1 to TRBJ2-7; D possibly corresponds to TRBD1 (6 bases). The CDR3 is 18 amino acids. Trimming took 2 bases from V and 2 from J, leaving 23 bases between them. Germline CDR1 SGHRS, CDR2 YFSETQ. The CDR3 loop is CASSFTAHREKSTYEQYF. The CDR3 DNA follows: TGCGCCAGCAGCTTCACGGCCCACAGGGAAAAGAGTACCTACGAGCAGTACTTC.